Sequencing of this TCR beta chain was carried out in a study of T cell responses to AZD1222 COVID-19 vaccine. The CDR3 spans 16 residues. Looked up from germline, CDR1 is SNHLY and CDR2 is FYNNEI. With V trimmed by 8 bases and J by 1 base, 6 bases remained unmatched. Clones were sequenced by immunoSEQ multiplex PCR, and TCRdb holds only the in-frame ones, with some missing. The repertoire includes more than 95,000 clones, over 85% of them detected once, and approximately 5% sits in the top ten. The chain recombines TRBV2 with TRBJ2-2; 11 bases agree with TRBD2. Sequenced here: peripheral blood, sampled on day 0 of AZD1222 vaccination. The clonotype comes from an adult in good health. For the CDR3, the DNA is TGTGCCAGCGCCACTAGCGGGGGAAAGAACACCGGGGAGCTGTTTTTT. Translation: CASATSGGKNTGELFF. Supplemented by reference TRBV2 and TRBJ2-2, the full variable domain reads EPEVTQTPSHQVTQMGQEVILRCVPISNHLYFYWYRQILGQKVEFLVSFYNNEISEKSEIFDDQFSVERPDGSNFTLKIRSTKLEDSAMYFCASATSGGKNTGELFFGEGSRLTVL.